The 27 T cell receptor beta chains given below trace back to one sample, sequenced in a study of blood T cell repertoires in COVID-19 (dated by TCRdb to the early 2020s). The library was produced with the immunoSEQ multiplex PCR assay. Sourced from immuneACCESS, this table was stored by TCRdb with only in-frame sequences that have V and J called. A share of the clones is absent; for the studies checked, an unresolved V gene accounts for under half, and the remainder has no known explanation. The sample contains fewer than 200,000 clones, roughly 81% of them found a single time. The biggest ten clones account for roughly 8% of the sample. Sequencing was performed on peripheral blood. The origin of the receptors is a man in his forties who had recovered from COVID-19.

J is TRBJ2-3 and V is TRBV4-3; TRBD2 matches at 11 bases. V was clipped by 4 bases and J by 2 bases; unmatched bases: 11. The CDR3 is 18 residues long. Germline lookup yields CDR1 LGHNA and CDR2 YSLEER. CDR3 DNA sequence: TGCGCCAGCAGCCCTACTAGCGGGGGAGGGGGATTCACAGATACGCAGTATTTT. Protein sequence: CASSPTSGGGGFTDTQYF.

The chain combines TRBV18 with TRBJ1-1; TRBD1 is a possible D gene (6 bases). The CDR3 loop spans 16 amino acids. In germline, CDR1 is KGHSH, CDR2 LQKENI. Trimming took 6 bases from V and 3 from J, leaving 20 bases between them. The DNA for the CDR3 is TGTGCCAGCTCGCCTACGAATAGACAGGATCACACTGAAGCTTTCTTT. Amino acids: CASSPTNRQDHTEAFF.

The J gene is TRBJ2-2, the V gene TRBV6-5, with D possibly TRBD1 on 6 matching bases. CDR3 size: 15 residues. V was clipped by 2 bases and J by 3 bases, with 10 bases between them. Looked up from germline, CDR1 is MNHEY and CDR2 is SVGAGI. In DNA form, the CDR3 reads TGTGCCAGCAGTTACCTGGACAGATACACCGGGGAGCTGTTTTTT. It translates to CASSYLDRYTGELFF.

The DNA for the CDR3 is TGTGCCAGCAGCCGCATACTAAGCTCTGGAAACACCATATATTTT. Amino acids: CASSRILSSGNTIYF. The J gene is TRBJ1-3, the V gene TRBV6-5, with D hard to call. V lost 6 bases and J lost 0, with 12 bases in between. Per germline, CDR1 MNHEY and CDR2 SVGAGI. CDR3 length equals 15 residues.

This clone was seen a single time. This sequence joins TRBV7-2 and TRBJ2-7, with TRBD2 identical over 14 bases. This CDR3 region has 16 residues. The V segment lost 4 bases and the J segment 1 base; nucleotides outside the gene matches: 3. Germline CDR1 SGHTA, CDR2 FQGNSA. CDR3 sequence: CASSYGLAGGSYEQYF. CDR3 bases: TGTGCCAGCAGCTATGGACTAGCGGGAGGATCCTACGAGCAGTACTTC.

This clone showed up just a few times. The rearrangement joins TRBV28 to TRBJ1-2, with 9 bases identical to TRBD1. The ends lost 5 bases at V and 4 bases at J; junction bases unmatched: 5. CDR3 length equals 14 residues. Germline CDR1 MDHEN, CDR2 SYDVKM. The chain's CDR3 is CASSIPQGAYGYTF. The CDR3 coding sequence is TGTGCCAGCAGTATACCACAGGGGGCCTATGGCTACACCTTC.

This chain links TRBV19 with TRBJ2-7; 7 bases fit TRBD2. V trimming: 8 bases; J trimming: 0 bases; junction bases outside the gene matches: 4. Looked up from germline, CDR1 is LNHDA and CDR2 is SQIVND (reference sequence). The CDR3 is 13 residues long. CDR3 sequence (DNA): TGTGCCAGTCAAGCGGGACCCTCCTACGAGCAGTACTTC. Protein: CASQAGPSYEQYF.

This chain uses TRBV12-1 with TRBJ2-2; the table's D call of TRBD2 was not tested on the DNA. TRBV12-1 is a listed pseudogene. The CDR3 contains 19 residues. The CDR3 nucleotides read TGTGCCACCCGCCAGAGACACCATGGAGCGGGTCCGAACACCGGGGAGCTGTTTTTT. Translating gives CATRQRHHGAGPNTGELFF.

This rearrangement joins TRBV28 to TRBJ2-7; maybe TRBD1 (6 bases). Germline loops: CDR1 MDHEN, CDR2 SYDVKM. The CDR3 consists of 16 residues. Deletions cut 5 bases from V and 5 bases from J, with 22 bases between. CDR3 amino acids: CASSAQQGKKGDEQYF. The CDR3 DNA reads TGTGCCAGCAGTGCCCAGCAGGGGAAAAAGGGGGACGAGCAGTACTTC. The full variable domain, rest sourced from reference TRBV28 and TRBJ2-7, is DVKVTQSSRYLVKRTGEKVFLECVQDMDHENMFWYRQDPGLGLRLIYFSYDVKMKEKGDIPEGYSVSREKKERFSLILESASTNQTSMYLCASSAQQGKKGDEQYFGPGTRLTVT.

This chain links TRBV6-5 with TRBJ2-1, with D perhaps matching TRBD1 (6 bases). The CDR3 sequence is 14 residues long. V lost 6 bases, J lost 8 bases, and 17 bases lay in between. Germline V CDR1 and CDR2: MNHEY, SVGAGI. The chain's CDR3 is CASRPPQGTYEQFF. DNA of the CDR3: TGTGCCAGCAGACCACCCCAGGGGACCTATGAGCAGTTCTTC.

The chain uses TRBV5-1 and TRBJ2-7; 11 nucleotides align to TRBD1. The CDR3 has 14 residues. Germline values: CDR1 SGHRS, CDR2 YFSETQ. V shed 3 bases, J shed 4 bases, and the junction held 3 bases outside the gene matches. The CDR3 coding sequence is TGCGCCAGCAGCTCAGGACAGGGGGCATACGAGCAGTACTTC. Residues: CASSSGQGAYEQYF.

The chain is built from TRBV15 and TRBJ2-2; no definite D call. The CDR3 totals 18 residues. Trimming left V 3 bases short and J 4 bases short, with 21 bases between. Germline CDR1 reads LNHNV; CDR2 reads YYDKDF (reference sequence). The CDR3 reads CATSSSDGSLLFTGELFF. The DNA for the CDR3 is TGTGCCACCAGCAGTTCTGATGGTAGCCTGTTATTCACCGGGGAGCTGTTTTTT.

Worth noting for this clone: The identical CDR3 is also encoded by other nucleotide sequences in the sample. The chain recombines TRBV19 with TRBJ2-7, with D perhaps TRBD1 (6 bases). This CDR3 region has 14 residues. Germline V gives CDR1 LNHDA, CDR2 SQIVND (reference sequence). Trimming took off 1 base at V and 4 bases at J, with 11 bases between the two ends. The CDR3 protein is CASSIGTGTYEQYF. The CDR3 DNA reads TGTGCCAGTAGTATAGGCACAGGGACATACGAGCAGTACTTC.

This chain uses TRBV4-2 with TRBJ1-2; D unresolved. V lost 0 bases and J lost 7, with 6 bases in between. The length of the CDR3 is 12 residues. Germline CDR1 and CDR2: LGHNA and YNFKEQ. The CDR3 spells CASSQERSGYTF. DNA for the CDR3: TGTGCCAGCAGCCAAGAGAGGTCTGGCTACACCTTC.

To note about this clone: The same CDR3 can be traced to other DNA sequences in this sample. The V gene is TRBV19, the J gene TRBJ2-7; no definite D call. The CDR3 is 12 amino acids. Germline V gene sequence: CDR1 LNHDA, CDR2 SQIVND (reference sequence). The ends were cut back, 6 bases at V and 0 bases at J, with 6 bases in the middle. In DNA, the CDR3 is TGTGCCAGTAGCCCAGACTCCTACGAGCAGTACTTC. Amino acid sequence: CASSPDSYEQYF.

The CDR3 region is CASKKPGFGEKLFF. In nucleotides, the CDR3 is TGTGCCAGCAAGAAACCAGGGTTCGGGGAAAAACTGTTTTTT. V gene TRBV28 combines with J gene TRBJ1-4; weak D call: TRBD1 (5 bases). Germline CDR1 is MDHEN and CDR2 is SYDVKM. Trimming removed 7 bases from V and 8 bases from J, with 17 bases in between. CDR3 length: 14 amino acids. Full variable domain (rest looked up from reference TRBV28 and TRBJ1-4): DVKVTQSSRYLVKRTGEKVFLECVQDMDHENMFWYRQDPGLGLRLIYFSYDVKMKEKGDIPEGYSVSREKKERFSLILESASTNQTSMYLCASKKPGFGEKLFFGSGTQLSVL.

CDR3 sequence: CAISALSGASTDTQYF. As DNA, the CDR3 is TGTGCCATCAGTGCACTTAGCGGGGCCAGCACAGATACGCAGTATTTT. The V call is TRBV10-3, the J call TRBJ2-3, with TRBD2 identical over 8 bases. Germline-derived CDR1 and CDR2 are ENHRY and SYGVKD. CDR3 length: 16 amino acids. V lost 4 bases and J lost 0; bases outside the gene matches: 6.

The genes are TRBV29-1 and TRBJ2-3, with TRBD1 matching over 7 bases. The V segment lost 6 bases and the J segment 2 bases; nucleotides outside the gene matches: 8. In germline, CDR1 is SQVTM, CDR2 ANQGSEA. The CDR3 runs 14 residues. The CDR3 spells CSVLGQVYTDTQYF. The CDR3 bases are TGCAGCGTCCTCGGACAGGTATACACAGATACGCAGTATTTT.

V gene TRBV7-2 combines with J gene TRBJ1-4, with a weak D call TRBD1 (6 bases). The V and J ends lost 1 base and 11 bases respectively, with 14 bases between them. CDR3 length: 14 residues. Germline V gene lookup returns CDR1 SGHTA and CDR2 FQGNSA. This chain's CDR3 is CASSLEGTGLKLFF. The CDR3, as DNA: TGTGCCAGCAGCTTAGAAGGAACAGGGCTGAAACTGTTTTTT. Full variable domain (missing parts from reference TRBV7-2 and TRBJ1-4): GAGVSQSPSNKVTEKGKDVELRCDPISGHTALYWYRQSLGQGLEFLIYFQGNSAPDKSGLPSDRFSAERTGGSVSTLTIQRTQQEDSAVYLCASSLEGTGLKLFFGSGTQLSVL.

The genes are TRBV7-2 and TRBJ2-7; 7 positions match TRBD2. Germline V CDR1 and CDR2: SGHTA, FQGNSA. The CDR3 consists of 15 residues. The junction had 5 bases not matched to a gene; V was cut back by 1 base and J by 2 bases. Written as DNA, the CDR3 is TGTGCCAGCAGCTTAGGAGCGGGGAGTCCCTACGAGCAGTACTTC. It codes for CASSLGAGSPYEQYF.

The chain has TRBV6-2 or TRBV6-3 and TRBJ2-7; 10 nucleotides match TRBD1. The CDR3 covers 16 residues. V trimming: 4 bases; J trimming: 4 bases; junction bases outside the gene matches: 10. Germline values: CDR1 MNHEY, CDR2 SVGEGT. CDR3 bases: TGTGCCAGCAGTTCTCCCCGGGGACAGGGGATGTACGAGCAGTACTTC. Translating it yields CASSSPRGQGMYEQYF.

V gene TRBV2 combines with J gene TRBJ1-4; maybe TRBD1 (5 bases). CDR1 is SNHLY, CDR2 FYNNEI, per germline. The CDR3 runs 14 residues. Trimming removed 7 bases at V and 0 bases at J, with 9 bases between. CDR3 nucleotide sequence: TGTGCCAGCATCAGACAGTCAACTAATGAAAAACTGTTTTTT. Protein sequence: CASIRQSTNEKLFF.

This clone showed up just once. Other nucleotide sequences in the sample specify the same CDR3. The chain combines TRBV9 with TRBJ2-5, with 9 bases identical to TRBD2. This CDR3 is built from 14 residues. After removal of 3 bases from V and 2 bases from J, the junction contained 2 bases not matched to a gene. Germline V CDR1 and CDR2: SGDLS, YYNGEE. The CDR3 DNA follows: TGTGCCAGCAGCGCCAGCGGGGGGCAAGAGACCCAGTACTTC. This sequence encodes CASSASGGQETQYF. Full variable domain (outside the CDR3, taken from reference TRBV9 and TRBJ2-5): DSGVTQTPKHLITATGQRVTLRCSPRSGDLSVYWYQQSLDQGLQFLIQYYNGEERAKGNILERFSAQQFPDLHSELNLSSLELGDSALYFCASSASGGQETQYFGPGTRLLVL.

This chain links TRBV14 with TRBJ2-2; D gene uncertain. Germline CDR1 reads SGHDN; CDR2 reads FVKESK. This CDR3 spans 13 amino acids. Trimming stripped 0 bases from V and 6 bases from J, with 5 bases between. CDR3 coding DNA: TGTGCCAGCAGCCAAGATCTTTCCGGGGAGCTGTTTTTT. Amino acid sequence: CASSQDLSGELFF.

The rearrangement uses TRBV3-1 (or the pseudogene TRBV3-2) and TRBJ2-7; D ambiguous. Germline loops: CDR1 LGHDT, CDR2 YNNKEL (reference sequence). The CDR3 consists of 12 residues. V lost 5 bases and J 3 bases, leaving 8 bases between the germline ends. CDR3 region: CASSAGGYEQYF. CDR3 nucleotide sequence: TGTGCCAGCAGCGCAGGTGGCTACGAGCAGTACTTC.

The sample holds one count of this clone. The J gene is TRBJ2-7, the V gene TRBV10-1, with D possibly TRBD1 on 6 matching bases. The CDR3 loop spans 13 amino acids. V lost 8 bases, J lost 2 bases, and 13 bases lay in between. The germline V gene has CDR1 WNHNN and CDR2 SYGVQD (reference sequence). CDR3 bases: TGCGCCAGCCCGGGACAAAAAACCTACGAGCAGTACTTC. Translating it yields CASPGQKTYEQYF.

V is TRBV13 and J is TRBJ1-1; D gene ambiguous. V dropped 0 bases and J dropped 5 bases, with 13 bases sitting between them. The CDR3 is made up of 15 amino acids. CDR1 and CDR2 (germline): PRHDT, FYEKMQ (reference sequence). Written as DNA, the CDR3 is TGTGCCAGCAGCTTAGGCGGCTTAGCCTGGACTGAAGCTTTCTTT. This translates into CASSLGGLAWTEAFF.